This T cell receptor beta chain emerged from a study of cytomegalovirus exposure and HLA in healthy donors. The PCR ran on 60 Vbeta and 13 Jbeta primers. Sequencing was performed with immunoSEQ multiplex PCR; in TCRdb, only in-frame clones are kept and a portion is missing. The sample lists some 140,000 clones; around 68% were seen once. Germline V gene sequence: CDR1 SGHVS, CDR2 FQNEAQ. This CDR3 comprises 14 residues. V was pared by 6 bases and J by 7 bases, with 19 bases between. This receptor was obtained from a man aged 25-45 years in good health and CMV-seronegative. This chain links TRBV7-8 with TRBJ2-7; D is perhaps TRBD1 (5 bases). Input material: PBMCs. CDR3 amino acids: CASRSGAAVGEQYF. The CDR3 DNA is TGTGCCAGCAGATCTGGGGCCGCGGTAGGAGAGCAGTACTTC. Filled out from reference TRBV7-8 and TRBJ2-7, the complete variable domain reads GAGVSQSPRYKVAKRGQDVALRCDPISGHVSLFWYQQALGQGPEFLTYFQNEAQLDKSGLPSDRFFAERPEGSVSTLKIQRTQQEDSAVYLCASRSGAAVGEQYFGPGTRLTVT.